Listed below are T cell receptor beta chains from one sample, sequenced in a study of blood T cell repertoires in COVID-19. Assay used: immunoSEQ multiplex PCR; TCRdb lists only in-frame clones, some missing. The sample gives approximately 180,000 clones, 88% of which show up once; roughly 5.5% is in the top ten. The sample was peripheral blood. The receptors were gathered from a man between 40 and 49 years old with active or convalescent COVID-19. Both conserved end residues are part of each CDR3. Each record gives: V gene, J gene, D gene, CDR3 length, clone size, CDR3 protein, CDR3 DNA. The D gene is left open where the match is weak. The listing skips clone size in some rows; elsewhere it reads once, few, many or a size class.

TRBV4-1	TRBJ2-5	.	15	.	CASSQRFRVLETQYF	TGCGCCAGCAGCCAGAGATTCAGGGTGTTAGAGACCCAGTACTTC
TRBV3-1/TRBV3-2	TRBJ1-2	TRBD1	15	.	CASSQDVGQGRGYTF	TGTGCCAGCAGCCAAGATGTAGGACAGGGTCGCGGCTACACCTTC
TRBV6-5	TRBJ1-2	TRBD1	15	.	CASSYSPGQSEGYTF	TGTGCCAGCAGTTACTCACCGGGACAGAGTGAAGGCTACACCTTC
TRBV10-3	TRBJ1-6	.	15	.	CAISAVEGVRSPLHF	TGTGCCATCAGTGCGGTAGAAGGGGTTCGTTCACCCCTCCACTTT
TRBV28	TRBJ2-1	TRBD1	14	.	CAAGGWTSYNEQFF	TGTGCCGCAGGGGGTTGGACCTCCTACAATGAGCAGTTCTTC
TRBV6-5	TRBJ1-3	.	13	.	CASPERTGNTIYF	TGTGCCAGCCCCGAGAGGACTGGAAACACCATATATTTT
TRBV5-5	TRBJ1-1	TRBD1	15	.	CASSPRTGKNTEAFF	TGTGCCAGCAGCCCCCGGACAGGGAAGAACACTGAAGCTTTCTTT
TRBV6-5	TRBJ1-5	TRBD1	15	few	CASSTQGAGNQPQHF	TGTGCCAGCAGTACCCAGGGGGCAGGTAATCAGCCCCAGCATTTT
TRBV4-1	TRBJ2-3	TRBD1	15	.	CASSQDIQGADTQYF	TGCGCCAGCAGCCAAGATATCCAGGGGGCTGATACGCAGTATTTT
TRBV15	TRBJ1-2	.	14	once	CATSGGQNYYGYTF	TGTGCCACCAGCGGCGGACAGAATTATTATGGCTACACCTTC
TRBV11-2	TRBJ2-7	TRBD2	16	.	CASSLVAGVGSYEQYF	TGTGCCAGCAGCTTAGTTGCGGGGGTAGGGTCCTACGAGCAGTACTTC
TRBV19	TRBJ1-1	.	14	.	CASRFGQENTEAFF	TGTGCCAGCAGATTTGGGCAGGAGAACACTGAAGCTTTCTTT
TRBV19	TRBJ1-6	.	13	.	CASMGPTNSPLHF	TGTGCCAGTATGGGCCCTACAAATTCACCCCTCCACTTT
TRBV19	TRBJ1-5	TRBD1	16	.	CASSPRTGFRNQPQHF	TGTGCCAGTAGTCCGAGGACAGGGTTTCGAAATCAGCCCCAGCATTTT
TRBV7-3	TRBJ2-1	.	19	.	CASSLVGGRAGSSYNEQFF	TGTGCCAGCAGCTTAGTTGGGGGCCGGGCAGGGAGCTCCTACAATGAGCAGTTCTTC
TRBV11-1	TRBJ2-1	TRBD2	15	.	CASSNEAGRRSEQFF	TGTGCCAGCAGCAATGAGGCCGGGAGGAGGAGTGAGCAGTTCTTC
TRBV6-2/TRBV6-3	TRBJ2-3	.	14	.	CASSYTGGGDTQYF	TGTGCCAGCAGTTATACGGGGGGCGGGGATACGCAGTATTTT
TRBV27	TRBJ1-2	.	14	once	CASSLRTPNYGYTF	TGTGCCAGCAGTTTACGGACACCGAACTATGGCTACACCTTC
TRBV24-1	TRBJ2-3	TRBD1	16	once	CATSDRTGKITDTQYF	TGTGCCACCAGTGATCGGACAGGGAAAATCACAGATACGCAGTATTTT
TRBV6-1	TRBJ1-1	.	13	.	CASSEEEGSEAFF	TGTGCCAGCAGTGAAGAGGAGGGCTCTGAAGCTTTCTTT
TRBV6-5	TRBJ1-5	TRBD1	15	.	CASRGQGGSNQPQHF	TGTGCCAGCAGGGGACAGGGAGGTAGCAATCAGCCCCAGCATTTT
TRBV11-3	TRBJ2-2	.	13	.	CASRGGKTGELFF	TGTGCCAGCAGGGGGGGTAAAACCGGGGAGCTGTTTTTT
TRBV3-1/TRBV3-2	TRBJ1-6	.	14	.	CASSQGLLNSPLHF	TGTGCCAGCAGCCAAGGGCTCTTGAATTCACCCCTCCACTTT
TRBV27	TRBJ1-5	TRBD1	16	few	CASSLYPQGADQPQHF	TGTGCCAGCAGTTTATATCCTCAGGGGGCAGATCAGCCCCAGCATTTT
TRBV18	TRBJ2-1	.	16	.	CASSPEGALQVHEQFF	TGTGCCAGCTCACCAGAAGGGGCTTTGCAGGTCCATGAGCAGTTCTTC
TRBV28	TRBJ2-1	.	12	.	CASRGTYNEQFF	TGTGCCAGCAGGGGCACCTACAATGAGCAGTTCTTC
TRBV6-5	TRBJ1-5	.	13	.	CASSYSRNQPQHF	TGTGCCAGCAGTTACTCTCGGAATCAGCCCCAGCATTTT
TRBV15	TRBJ2-6	.	17	.	CATSTRPLRSGANVLTF	TGTGCCACCAGCACTCGCCCCCTACGCTCTGGGGCCAACGTCCTGACTTTC
TRBV9	TRBJ1-1	.	15	once	CASSVVAGVNTEAFF	TGTGCCAGCAGCGTAGTCGCAGGGGTGAACACTGAAGCTTTCTTT
TRBV5-1	TRBJ1-1	.	13	.	CASSFEGNTEAFF	TGCGCCAGCAGTTTTGAGGGGAACACTGAAGCTTTCTTT
TRBV18	TRBJ1-1	.	16	once	CASSPRARATNTEAFF	TGTGCCAGCTCACCAAGGGCCAGGGCAACCAACACTGAAGCTTTCTTT